The rows below give T cell receptor beta chains drawn from one sample of a study of response to subunit inactivated influenza vaccine. MiXCR was run by TCRdb on the RT-PCR reads, yielding one entry per CDR3 protein. The table records 500,000 to 550,000 distinct CDR3 sequences, roughly a quarter of them present only once. These data also formed part of another study, on T cells expressing NK-cell markers.

The sequencing here drew on CD4+ T cells sorted from PBMCs, taken 12 days after vaccination. These receptors were collected from a man over 45 who received an inactivated influenza vaccine. The CDR3 runs from the conserved cysteine through the conserved F or W. The D gene is left open where the match is weak. Part of the rows lack a size; the others show once, few, many or a class for expanded clones.

v_call	j_call	clone_size	d_call	cdr3_nt	cdr3_aa
TRBV4-3	TRBJ2-5	few	TRBD2	TGCGCCAGCAGCCAAGAGGCCCCGACTAGCGGGGGGCAAGAGACCCAGTACTTC	CASSQEAPTSGGQETQYF
TRBV6-1	TRBJ2-1	few	TRBD2	TGTGCCAGCTCTAGCGGGATAACCTACAATGAGCAGTTCTTC	CASSSGITYNEQFF
TRBV10-3	TRBJ2-1	-	-	TGTGCCATCAGTTATACTACAGGGAATGAGCAGTTCTTC	CAISYTTGNEQFF
TRBV7-6	TRBJ2-2	-	-	TGTGCCAGCAGCTTAGGGGCTATGGGCAGGGGACTCACCGGGGAGCTGTTTTTT	CASSLGAMGRGLTGELFF
TRBV5-1	TRBJ2-1	few	TRBD1	TGCGCCAGCAGCCAAGCCGGGACAGACTACAATGAGCAGTTCTTC	CASSQAGTDYNEQFF
TRBV24-1	TRBJ2-5	-	-	TGTGCCACCAGTGATTTAGCCACAGACCAAGAGACCCAGTACTTC	CATSDLATDQETQYF
TRBV5-4	TRBJ2-3	-	TRBD2	TGTGCCAGCAGCGAAGCGCCGGCGGGAGCGTTGACAGATACGCAGTATTTT	CASSEAPAGALTDTQYF
TRBV28	TRBJ1-6	few	-	TGTGCCAGCGGACAGAATTCACCCCTCCACTTT	CASGQNSPLHF
TRBV27	TRBJ2-3	-	-	TGTGCCAGCAGTTTAGGGACAACCCCCACGAGCACAGATACGCAGTATTTT	CASSLGTTPTSTDTQYF
TRBV24-1	TRBJ2-3	-	TRBD1	TGTGCCACCAGTGACGGGGACAGCACTAGCACAGATACGCAGTATTTT	CATSDGDSTSTDTQYF
TRBV6-1	TRBJ2-7	-	-	TGTGCCAGCAGCCAAATTGACACCTCCTACGAGCAGTACTTC	CASSQIDTSYEQYF
TRBV11-2	TRBJ2-2	-	-	TGTGCCAGCAGCTTATATCTGGGGACCACCGGGGAGCTGTTTTTT	CASSLYLGTTGELFF
TRBV29-1	TRBJ2-2	-	-	TGCAGCGTTTTCCGCGGATTGTCCGGGGAGCTGTTTTTT	CSVFRGLSGELFF
TRBV5-5	TRBJ1-2	few	-	TGTGCCAGCAGCGGCCTCGAGCGGTTGTATGGCTACACCTTC	CASSGLERLYGYTF
TRBV20-1	TRBJ2-5	-	TRBD1	TGCAGTGCTAGAGGGGACAGGACGCAGGAGACCCAGTACTTC	CSARGDRTQETQYF
TRBV28	TRBJ2-1	-	-	TGTGCCAGCAGTTTAAGCCGCAATGAGCAGTTCTTC	CASSLSRNEQFF
TRBV5-1	TRBJ1-1	few	-	TGCGCCAGCAGCTTGTATGGGCAGGGGAACACTGAAGCTTTCTTT	CASSLYGQGNTEAFF
TRBV5-1	TRBJ2-1	-	TRBD1	TGCGCCAGCAGAAGGGACAGCGCCTACAATGAGCAGTTCTTC	CASRRDSAYNEQFF
TRBV5-1	TRBJ1-1	few	-	TGCGCCAGCAGCTTGGACAGGGAAGCTTTCTTT	CASSLDREAFF
TRBV5-1	TRBJ2-1	many	TRBD2	TGCGCCAGCAGCCAAGCGCCAGCGGGAGTATTTAATGAGCAGTTCTTC	CASSQAPAGVFNEQFF
TRBV6-2/TRBV6-3	TRBJ2-1	few	-	TGTGCCAGCAGTTACCAGACAGCTTACAATGAGCAGTTCTTC	CASSYQTAYNEQFF
TRBV29-1	TRBJ1-5	few	-	TGCAGCGCCCGACAGGAGTGGATTAGTCAAATCAATCAGCCCCAGCATTTT	CSARQEWISQINQPQHF
TRBV28	TRBJ2-3	few	-	TGTGCCAGCAGTTTTAAGGGGAGCACAGATACGCAGTATTTT	CASSFKGSTDTQYF
TRBV19	TRBJ1-1	-	TRBD1	TGTGCCAGCGTACCGGGACAGCGAATGAACACTGAAGCTTTCTTT	CASVPGQRMNTEAFF
TRBV27	TRBJ2-1	few	-	TGTGCCAGCAGTTTTTGGGCAGGGTCTGAGCAGTTCTTC	CASSFWAGSEQFF
TRBV12-3/TRBV12-4	TRBJ2-7	few	TRBD2	TGTGCCAGCAGTTTTGTAGCGGGAGGGATCTACGAGCAGTACTTC	CASSFVAGGIYEQYF
TRBV20-1	TRBJ2-7	few	TRBD1	TGCAGTGCCAGGGACAGAGTAACCTACGAGCAGTACTTC	CSARDRVTYEQYF
TRBV12-3/TRBV12-4	TRBJ1-6	few	-	TGTGCCAGCAGTCCTTACCTGACAGGCGGGAATTCACCCCTCCACTTT	CASSPYLTGGNSPLHF
TRBV7-2	TRBJ2-1	many	-	TGTGCCAGCAGCTATGGACAGAACAATGAGCAGTTCTTC	CASSYGQNNEQFF
TRBV9	TRBJ2-5	few	TRBD1	TGTGCCAGCAGCGTCGGGACAGGGGGCGAGGAGACCCAGTACTTC	CASSVGTGGEETQYF
TRBV28	TRBJ2-2	-	-	TGTGCCAGCAGTTTTGTCTCGATCGGGGAGCTGTTTTTT	CASSFVSIGELFF
TRBV20-1	TRBJ2-7	-	-	TGCAGTGCGTACCGCCCGAGGGGAGGAATCTACGAGCAGTACTTC	CSAYRPRGGIYEQYF
TRBV28	TRBJ2-1	few	-	TGTGCCAGCAGTTTAGGGGACCGAAACAATGAGCAGTTCTTC	CASSLGDRNNEQFF
TRBV6-5	TRBJ2-3	few	-	TGTGCCAGCAGTTCCATGGATAGCACAGATACGCAGTATTTT	CASSSMDSTDTQYF
TRBV4-3	TRBJ1-3	-	-	TGCGCCAGCAGCCAAGCCTGGGACAGAAACACCATATATTTT	CASSQAWDRNTIYF
TRBV20-1	TRBJ2-1	few	TRBD2	TGCAGTGCTGCCGGGACTAGCAATGAGCAGTTCTTC	CSAAGTSNEQFF
TRBV7-3	TRBJ2-1	few	TRBD2	TGTGCCAGCAGCTTAATAGCGGGAGGGAATGAGCAGTTCTTC	CASSLIAGGNEQFF
TRBV20-1	TRBJ2-7	few	TRBD2	TGCAGTGCTAGAAGGAACAGGGGCGCGGGACTAGCGGGAGGGTTATCCTACGAGCAGTACTTC	CSARRNRGAGLAGGLSYEQYF
TRBV6-5	TRBJ2-1	-	TRBD1	TGTGCCAGCAGTTACTCCTCGGCAGGGGGAAATGAGCAGTTCTTC	CASSYSSAGGNEQFF
TRBV19	TRBJ2-1	-	-	TGTGCCAGTAGTATAGAAACCTTGGGGAATGAGCAGTTCTTC	CASSIETLGNEQFF
TRBV12-3/TRBV12-4	TRBJ1-3	-	-	TGTGCCAGCAGTTTACAAACTCCGACAGCCAGCTCTGGAAACACCATATATTTT	CASSLQTPTASSGNTIYF
TRBV25-1	TRBJ1-1	few	-	TGTGCCAGCAGTGAATGGCCAACGAACACTGAAGCTTTCTTT	CASSEWPTNTEAFF
TRBV20-1	TRBJ1-2	few	-	TGCAGTGCTGTGACGGGGGCGGGAGGCTACACCTTC	CSAVTGAGGYTF
TRBV11-2	TRBJ1-2	few	TRBD1	TGTGCCAGCAGCACTGAACCGGGACAGGGGGCAAATGGCTACACCTTC	CASSTEPGQGANGYTF
TRBV11-2	TRBJ1-1	-	-	TGTGCCAGCAGCTCCTCCCGTTTGGGGAACACTGAAGCTTTCTTT	CASSSSRLGNTEAFF